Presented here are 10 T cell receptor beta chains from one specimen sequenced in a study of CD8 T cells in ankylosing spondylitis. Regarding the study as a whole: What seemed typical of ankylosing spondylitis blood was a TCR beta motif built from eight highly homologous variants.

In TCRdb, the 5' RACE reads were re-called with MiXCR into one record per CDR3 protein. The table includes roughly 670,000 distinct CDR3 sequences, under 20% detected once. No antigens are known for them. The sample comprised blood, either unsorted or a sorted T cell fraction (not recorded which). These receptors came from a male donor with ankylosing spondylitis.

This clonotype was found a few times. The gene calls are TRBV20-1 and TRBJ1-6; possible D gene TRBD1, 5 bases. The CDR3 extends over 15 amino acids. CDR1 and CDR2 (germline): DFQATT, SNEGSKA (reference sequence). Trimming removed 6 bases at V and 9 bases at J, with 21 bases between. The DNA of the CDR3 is TGCAGTGCCACCCCCGGGCCGGGACGGGGTTCACCCCTCCACTTT. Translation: CSATPGPGRGSPLHF.

The CDR3 is CATSGTVNTEAFF. DNA for the CDR3: TGTGCCACCAGCGGTACTGTGAACACTGAAGCTTTCTTT. The rearrangement uses TRBV15 and TRBJ1-1, with D hard to call. The V end lost 5 bases, the J end lost 0 bases, and 7 bases lay between the germline ends. Per the germline V gene, CDR1 is LNHNV and CDR2 is YYDKDF (reference sequence). The CDR3 spans 13 residues.

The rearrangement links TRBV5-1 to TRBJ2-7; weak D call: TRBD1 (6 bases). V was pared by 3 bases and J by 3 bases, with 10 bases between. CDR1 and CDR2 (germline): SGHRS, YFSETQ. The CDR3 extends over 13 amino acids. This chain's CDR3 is CASSWDTYYEQYF. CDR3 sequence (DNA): TGCGCCAGCAGCTGGGACACCTACTACGAGCAGTACTTC. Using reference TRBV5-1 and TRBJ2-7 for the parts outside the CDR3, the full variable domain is KAGVTQTPRYLIKTRGQQVTLSCSPISGHRSVSWYQQTPGQGLQFLFEYFSETQRNKGNFPGRFSGRQFSNSRSEMNVSTLELGDSALYLCASSWDTYYEQYFGPGTRLTVT.

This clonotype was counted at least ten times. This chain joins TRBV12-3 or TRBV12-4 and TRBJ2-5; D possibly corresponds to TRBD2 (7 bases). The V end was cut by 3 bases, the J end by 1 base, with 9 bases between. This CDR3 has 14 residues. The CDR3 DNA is TGTGCCAGCAGTTTCGGGGGGCGCCAAGAGACCCAGTACTTC. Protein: CASSFGGRQETQYF.

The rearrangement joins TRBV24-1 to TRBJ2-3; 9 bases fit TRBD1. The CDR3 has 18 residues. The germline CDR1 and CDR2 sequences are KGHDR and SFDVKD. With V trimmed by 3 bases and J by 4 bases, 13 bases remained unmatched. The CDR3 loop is CATSDTIWDREVPDTQYF. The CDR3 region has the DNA TGTGCCACCAGTGATACGATCTGGGACAGGGAGGTCCCAGATACGCAGTATTTT.

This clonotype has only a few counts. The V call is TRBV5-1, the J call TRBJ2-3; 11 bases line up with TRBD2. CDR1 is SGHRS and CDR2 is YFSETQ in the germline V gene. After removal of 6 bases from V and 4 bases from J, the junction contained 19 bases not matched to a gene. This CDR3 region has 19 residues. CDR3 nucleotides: TGCGCCAGCACCCTACTAGCGGGGGCCCTAACTAAGGTCCCAGATACGCAGTATTTT. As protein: CASTLLAGALTKVPDTQYF.

CDR3 DNA: TGTGCCATCAGTGAATTAGAGGCAGGGACCTACGAGCAGTACTTC. This encodes CAISELEAGTYEQYF. The chain recombines TRBV10-3 with TRBJ2-7; TRBD1 is a possible D gene (5 bases). CDR1 and CDR2 (germline): ENHRY, SYGVKD. This CDR3 spans 15 amino acids. Between the trimmed V and J ends, which lost 3 bases and 2 bases, there was a span of 14 bases.

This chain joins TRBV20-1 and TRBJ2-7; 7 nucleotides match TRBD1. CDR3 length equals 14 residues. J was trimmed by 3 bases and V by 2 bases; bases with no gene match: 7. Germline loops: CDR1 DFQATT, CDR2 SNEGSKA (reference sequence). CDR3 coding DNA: TGCAGTGCTAGACCCTGGGCAGGGGGCTACGAGCAGTACTTC. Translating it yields CSARPWAGGYEQYF.

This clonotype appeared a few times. CDR3 loop: CATSDWGSNTDTQYF. Here the CDR3 DNA reads TGTGCCACCAGTGATTGGGGCTCTAACACAGATACGCAGTATTTT. The chain combines TRBV15 with TRBJ2-3, with a weak D call TRBD1 (5 bases). Germline V gene lookup returns CDR1 LNHNV and CDR2 YYDKDF (reference sequence). The germline V and J ends were trimmed by 6 bases and 2 bases, with 15 bases remaining between them. CDR3 length: 15 amino acids. Supplemented by reference TRBV15 and TRBJ2-3, the full variable domain reads DAMVIQNPRYQVTQFGKPVTLSCSQTLNHNVMYWYQQKSSQAPKLLFHYYDKDFNNEADTPDNFQSRRPNTSFCFLDIRSPGLGDTAMYLCATSDWGSNTDTQYFGPGTRLTVL.

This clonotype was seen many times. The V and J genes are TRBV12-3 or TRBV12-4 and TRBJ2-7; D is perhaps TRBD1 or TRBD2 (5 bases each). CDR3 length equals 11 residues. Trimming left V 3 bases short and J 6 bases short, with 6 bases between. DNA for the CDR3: TGTGCCAGCAGTTTTGGGGGCGAGCAGTACTTC. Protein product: CASSFGGEQYF.